These 27 T cell receptor beta chains originate from one sample sequenced in a study of vaccination and CD4 T cells after COVID-19. The antigens of these receptors remain unknown. Described treatment: approximately 10-day PBMC culture with coronavirus spike peptide pools or control peptides (ViraFEST assay). Cultured CD4+ T-cell DNA underwent Oncomine TCR Beta short-read sequencing. TCRdb re-analysed the PCR reads in MiXCR, keeping a single row per CDR3 protein. The sample holds about 21,000 distinct CDR3 sequences, 50% seen once. The sample consisted of CD4+ T cells from blood, cultured in vitro. The receptor source for this set is a human donor who had recovered from COVID-19.

This chain's CDR3 is CATQRGRGSEAFF. The CDR3 DNA follows: TGTGCCACCCAGAGGGGGCGCGGGTCTGAAGCTTTCTTT. The chain recombines TRBV24-1 with TRBJ1-1; 7 bases are shared with TRBD1. V gave up 9 bases and J gave up 6 bases; unmatched junction bases: 9. In germline, CDR1 is KGHDR, CDR2 SFDVKD. This CDR3 has 13 amino acids.

This clonotype was detected a few times. The rearrangement uses TRBV11-1 and TRBJ2-2, with D hard to call. Germline lookup yields CDR1 SGHAT and CDR2 FQDESV (reference sequence). CDR3 length: 13 residues. Trimming pared 2 bases from V and 6 bases from J, leaving 7 bases between. This CDR3 is CASSLIVPGELFF. DNA of the CDR3: TGTGCCAGCAGCTTAATCGTCCCCGGGGAGCTGTTTTTT. Looking up the rest from reference TRBV11-1 and TRBJ2-2 gives the full variable domain: EAEVAQSPRYKITEKSQAVAFWCDPISGHATLYWYRQILGQGPELLVQFQDESVVDDSQLPKDRFSAERLKGVDSTLKIQPAELGDSAMYLCASSLIVPGELFFGEGSRLTVL.

This rearrangement joins TRBV12-3 or TRBV12-4 to TRBJ1-5; TRBD1 agrees at 8 bases. There are 15 residues in the CDR3. V lost 5 bases, J lost 2 bases, and 5 bases stayed unmatched. The chain's CDR3 is CASSDRGSGNQPQHF. The CDR3 DNA reads as TGTGCCAGCAGTGACAGGGGTAGCGGCAATCAGCCCCAGCATTTT.

The chain employs TRBV11-2 and TRBJ1-1, with D maybe TRBD1 (6 bases). The CDR3 length is 13 residues. From germline, CDR1 is SGHAT and CDR2 FQNNGV. Trimming removed 3 bases from V and 3 bases from J, with 8 bases in between. The CDR3 bases are TGTGCCAGCAGCTTTACAGGGTACACTGAAGCTTTCTTT. Its translation: CASSFTGYTEAFF.

A single count supports this clonotype. This chain uses TRBV6-2 or TRBV6-3 with TRBJ1-2; D uncertain. Germline V gives CDR1 MNHEY, CDR2 SVGEGT. V lost 7 bases to trimming and J lost 4 bases, with 13 bases between them. This CDR3 spans 13 amino acids. The CDR3 here is CASTSIATYGYTF. In nucleotides, the CDR3 is TGTGCCAGCACCTCTATCGCGACCTATGGCTACACCTTC.

V is TRBV18 and J is TRBJ2-5, with D uncertain. The CDR3 contains 11 residues. Germline-derived CDR1 and CDR2 are KGHSH and LQKENI. V was shortened by 3 bases and J by 4 bases, with 3 bases between the two germline ends. CDR3 amino acids: CASSPGETQYF. CDR3 nucleotides: TGTGCCAGCTCACCGGGAGAGACCCAGTACTTC.

The chain is built from TRBV29-1 and TRBJ1-5, with 7 positions matching TRBD1. The CDR3 is 14 amino acids. Trimming took 4 bases from V and 0 from J; bases not matched to a gene: 3. Germline V gene lookup returns CDR1 SQVTM and CDR2 ANQGSEA. The CDR3 nucleotides read TGCAGCGTTGGTGCAGGGGGTAGCAATCAGCCCCAGCATTTT. As protein: CSVGAGGSNQPQHF.

The rearrangement joins TRBV7-8 to TRBJ1-2; tentatively, D is TRBD1 (5 bases). CDR1 is SGHVS, CDR2 FQNEAQ, per germline. The V gene lost 3 bases and the J gene lost 4 bases, with 12 bases spanning the gap. This CDR3 contains 14 residues. CDR3 DNA sequence: TGTGCCAGCAGCTTCAGGACATCCCGCTATGGCTACACCTTC. Translation: CASSFRTSRYGYTF. Full variable domain (missing parts from reference TRBV7-8 and TRBJ1-2): GAGVSQSPRYKVAKRGQDVALRCDPISGHVSLFWYQQALGQGPEFLTYFQNEAQLDKSGLPSDRFFAERPEGSVSTLKIQRTQQEDSAVYLCASSFRTSRYGYTFGSGTRLTVV.

This clonotype was seen a few times. V usage is TRBV7-9 and J usage is TRBJ1-1; D not certain. In germline, CDR1 is SEHNR, CDR2 FQNEAQ (reference sequence). The CDR3 is made up of 14 amino acids. Between the trimmed V and J ends, which lost 1 base and 5 bases, there was a span of 11 bases. DNA of the CDR3: TGTGCCAGCAGCTTAGGGCCCGCGGGGACTGAAGCTTTCTTT. Amino acid sequence: CASSLGPAGTEAFF.

CDR3 sequence reads: CASSFQGAFNSPLHF. The CDR3 nucleotides read TGTGCCAGCAGTTTTCAGGGGGCTTTCAATTCACCCCTCCACTTT. The rearrangement uses TRBV27 and TRBJ1-6, with 8 bases fitting TRBD1. The trim removed 3 bases at V and 7 bases at J, leaving 5 bases unmatched. In germline, CDR1 is MNHEY, CDR2 SMNVEV (reference sequence). This CDR3 is built from 15 residues.

The V gene is TRBV20-1, the J gene TRBJ1-1, with D possibly matching TRBD1 (5 bases). Germline CDR1 is DFQATT and CDR2 is SNEGSKA (reference sequence). Trimming shortened V by 7 bases and J by 6 bases, and 18 bases separated the two germline ends. The CDR3 length is 13 residues. The CDR3 DNA is TGCAGTGGAACCCCAGGGAGTCGACCTGAAGCTTTCTTT. The encoded protein is CSGTPGSRPEAFF.

This chain uses TRBV7-2 with TRBJ1-1, with 8 bases matching TRBD1. The germline CDR1 and CDR2 sequences are SGHTA and FQGNSA. The CDR3 length is 15 residues. V lost 1 base, J lost 0 bases, and 1 base stayed unmatched. CDR3 region: CASSLGQGLNTEAFF. Written as DNA, the CDR3 is TGTGCCAGCAGCTTAGGACAGGGGCTGAACACTGAAGCTTTCTTT. The entire variable domain, with the rest obtained from reference TRBV7-2 and TRBJ1-1, is as follows: GAGVSQSPSNKVTEKGKDVELRCDPISGHTALYWYRQSLGQGLEFLIYFQGNSAPDKSGLPSDRFSAERTGGSVSTLTIQRTQQEDSAVYLCASSLGQGLNTEAFFGQGTRLTVV.

This rearrangement joins TRBV30 to TRBJ1-5, with D maybe TRBD1 (6 bases). Trimming took off 2 bases at V and 5 bases at J, with 16 bases between the two ends. CDR1 and CDR2 (germline): GTSNPN, SVGIG (reference sequence). The CDR3 has 15 residues. CDR3 bases: TGTGCCTGGAGTCGCAGGGGCCGCATGGATCAGCCCCAGCATTTT. This codes for CAWSRRGRMDQPQHF.

This clonotype has more than one count but fewer than ten. This rearrangement joins TRBV5-1 to TRBJ1-2; 9 nucleotides line up with TRBD1. The J segment lost 7 bases and the V segment lost 5 bases, leaving 12 bases of the junction unmatched. The CDR3 runs to 15 residues. Germline values: CDR1 SGHRS, CDR2 YFSETQ. This CDR3 reads CASSLALDRGRGYTF. The CDR3 DNA follows: TGCGCCAGCAGTTTAGCCTTGGACAGGGGACGTGGCTACACCTTC.

This chain joins TRBV5-1 and TRBJ1-1; no firm D call. The germline V gene has CDR1 SGHRS and CDR2 YFSETQ. V lost 4 bases, J lost 0 bases, and 7 bases lay in between. The CDR3 spans 13 residues. CDR3 nucleotide sequence: TGCGCCAGCAGCGGTCAGATGAACACTGAAGCTTTCTTT. It encodes CASSGQMNTEAFF.

The rearrangement joins TRBV7-2 to TRBJ1-5; D call uncertain. The CDR3 totals 14 residues. Germline-derived CDR1 and CDR2 are SGHTA and FQGNSA. V was pared by 1 base and J by 9 bases, with 13 bases between. The CDR3, as DNA: TGTGCCAGCAGCTTAGGGCGCGAGCATGGGCCCCAGCATTTT. Protein product: CASSLGREHGPQHF.

In this sample, this clonotype turned up a few times. V and J are TRBV5-8 and TRBJ1-2; maybe TRBD1 (5 bases). Germline V gene lookup returns CDR1 SGHTS and CDR2 YDEGEE. This CDR3 comprises 12 residues. V was clipped by 5 bases and J by 7 bases, with 12 bases between them. CDR3 coding DNA: TGTGCCAGCAGAACTCAGGGTCCTGGCTACACCTTC. It translates to CASRTQGPGYTF.

The chain employs TRBV19 and TRBJ2-3; D ambiguous. Deletions cut 1 base from V and 2 bases from J, with 19 bases between. The germline gives CDR1 LNHDA, CDR2 SQIVND (reference sequence). The CDR3 covers 18 residues. CDR3 DNA: TGTGCCAGTAGTATAGCCGGGTTCTACGCCGATTTCACAGATACGCAGTATTTT. Translated, it gives CASSIAGFYADFTDTQYF.

This rearrangement joins TRBV11-2 to TRBJ2-6; TRBD2 is a possible D gene (6 bases). The CDR3 totals 16 residues. In germline, CDR1 is SGHAT, CDR2 FQNNGV. The V and J ends lost 1 base and 2 bases respectively, with 9 bases between them. The CDR3 DNA reads as TGTGCCAGCAGCTTAGTCGGAGGGACTGGGGCCAACGTCCTGACTTTC. Its translation is CASSLVGGTGANVLTF. The entire variable domain, with the rest obtained from reference TRBV11-2 and TRBJ2-6, is as follows: EAGVAQSPRYKIIEKRQSVAFWCNPISGHATLYWYQQILGQGPKLLIQFQNNGVVDDSQLPKDRFSAERLKGVDSTLKIQPAKLEDSAVYLCASSLVGGTGANVLTFGAGSRLTVL.

V is TRBV2 and J is TRBJ1-5; unclear D gene. The CDR3 has 14 amino acids. CDR1 SNHLY and CDR2 FYNNEI come from the germline V gene. V lost 5 bases and J lost 1, with 9 bases in between. CDR3 loop: CASSLGRSNQPQHF. The CDR3 DNA sequence: TGTGCCAGCAGTCTCGGGAGGAGCAATCAGCCCCAGCATTTT.

This chain uses TRBV5-4 with TRBJ1-6; D is unclear. Germline lookup yields CDR1 SGHNT and CDR2 YYREEE (reference sequence). The CDR3 consists of 12 residues. V lost 4 bases to trimming and J lost 11 bases, with 10 bases between them. CDR3 region: CASSVGLAPLHF. The CDR3 nucleotides are TGTGCCAGCAGCGTGGGCCTTGCACCCCTCCACTTT. Full variable domain (remainder filled in from reference TRBV5-4 and TRBJ1-6): ETGVTQSPTHLIKTRGQQVTLRCSSQSGHNTVSWYQQALGQGPQFIFQYYREEENGRGNFPPRFSGLQFPNYSSELNVNALELDDSALYLCASSVGLAPLHFGNGTRLTVT.

V is TRBV28 and J is TRBJ1-2; no clear D. The ends were cut back, 3 bases at V and 4 bases at J, with 6 bases in the middle. The CDR3 extends over 12 amino acids. Germline CDR1 MDHEN, CDR2 SYDVKM. Here the CDR3 DNA reads TGTGCCAGCAGTTTTAAGGGCTATGGCTACACCTTC. It specifies CASSFKGYGYTF.

The V and J genes are TRBV28 and TRBJ1-5, with D perhaps TRBD1 (5 bases). This CDR3 spans 14 amino acids. Trimming took off 3 bases at V and 4 bases at J, with 10 bases between the two ends. CDR1 is MDHEN, CDR2 SYDVKM, per germline. CDR3 region: CASSLGTANQPQHF. The CDR3 nucleotides are TGTGCCAGCAGTTTGGGGACGGCTAATCAGCCCCAGCATTTT. The variable domain in full, with the rest retrieved from reference TRBV28 and TRBJ1-5, is DVKVTQSSRYLVKRTGEKVFLECVQDMDHENMFWYRQDPGLGLRLIYFSYDVKMKEKGDIPEGYSVSREKKERFSLILESASTNQTSMYLCASSLGTANQPQHFGDGTRLSIL.

The rearrangement joins TRBV11-2 to TRBJ1-2; a weak D match, TRBD1 (6 bases). The CDR3 covers 14 residues. CDR1 and CDR2 from the germline V gene are SGHAT and FQNNGV. The V end was cut by 6 bases, the J end by 8 bases, with 19 bases between. The CDR3, as DNA: TGTGCCAGCAGTCGTGGACAGCCCGGAGAGGGCTACACCTTC. It specifies CASSRGQPGEGYTF.

The V and J genes are TRBV20-1 and TRBJ1-5, with D perhaps TRBD1 (5 bases). The CDR3 is 14 amino acids. V was clipped by 0 bases and J by 7 bases, with 13 bases between them. CDR1 and CDR2 from the germline V gene are DFQATT and SNEGSKA (reference sequence). The CDR3 sequence is CSARDGGSLQPQHF. The DNA of the CDR3 is TGCAGTGCTAGAGATGGGGGGAGTCTGCAGCCCCAGCATTTT.

The V gene is TRBV5-1, the J gene TRBJ1-2, with a tentative D call TRBD1 (5 bases). Per the germline V gene, CDR1 is SGHRS and CDR2 is YFSETQ. V was pared by 0 bases and J by 6 bases, with 15 bases between. CDR3 length equals 15 residues. The CDR3 region is CASSLDQGLIHGYTF. In nucleotides, the CDR3 is TGCGCCAGCAGCTTGGATCAGGGTCTTATCCATGGCTACACCTTC.

V and J are TRBV5-5 and TRBJ1-2; TRBD1 matches 7 bases. CDR3 length: 14 residues. Trimming at V came to 5 bases and at J to 11 bases, leaving 15 bases not matched to a gene. Looked up from germline, CDR1 is SGHKS and CDR2 is YYEKEE (reference sequence). As DNA, the CDR3 is TGTGCCAGCAGACCCGACCGGGACAGATTGGGGTACACCTTC. Translation: CASRPDRDRLGYTF.